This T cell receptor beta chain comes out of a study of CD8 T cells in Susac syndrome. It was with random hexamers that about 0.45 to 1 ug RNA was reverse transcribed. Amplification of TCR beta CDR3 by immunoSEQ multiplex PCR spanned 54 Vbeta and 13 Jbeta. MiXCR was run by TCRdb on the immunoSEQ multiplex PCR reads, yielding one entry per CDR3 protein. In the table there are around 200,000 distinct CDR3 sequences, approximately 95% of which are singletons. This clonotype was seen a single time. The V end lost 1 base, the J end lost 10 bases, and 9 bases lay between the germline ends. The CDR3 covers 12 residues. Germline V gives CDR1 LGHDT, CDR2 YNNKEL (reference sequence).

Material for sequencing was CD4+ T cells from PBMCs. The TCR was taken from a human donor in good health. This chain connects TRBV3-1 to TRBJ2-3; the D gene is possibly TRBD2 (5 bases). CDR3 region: CASSQGERAQYF. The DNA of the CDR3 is TGTGCCAGCAGCCAAGGCGAGAGGGCGCAGTATTTT.